These 21 T cell receptor beta chains were all obtained from the same sample, sequenced in a study of radiotherapy plus CTLA-4 blockade in lung cancer. Produced via immunoSEQ multiplex PCR; TCRdb's table is partial and in-frame only. The sample has around 95,000 clones; around 82% are singletons. The sample here was peripheral blood, taken from a patient treated with radiotherapy plus ipilimumab. The receptors derive from a human donor with non-small cell lung cancer who had stable disease on radiotherapy plus ipilimumab.

The chain is built from TRBV2 and TRBJ2-6, with 7 bases identical to TRBD1. After removal of 7 bases from V and 0 bases from J, the junction contained 3 bases not matched to a gene. Germline V gene data show CDR1 as SNHLY and CDR2 as FYNNEI. The length of the CDR3 is 15 residues. CDR3 sequence reads: CASMGQLSGANVLTF. The CDR3 region has the DNA TGTGCCAGCATGGGACAGCTCTCTGGGGCCAACGTCCTGACTTTC.

V and J are TRBV5-1 and TRBJ2-4, with 7 positions matching TRBD2. The CDR3 is made up of 19 amino acids. The trim removed 0 bases at V and 3 bases at J, leaving 15 bases unmatched. Germline V gene data show CDR1 as SGHRS and CDR2 as YFSETQ. CDR3 region: CASSLAWAETREGKNIQYF. The CDR3, as DNA: TGCGCCAGCAGCTTGGCCTGGGCGGAAACAAGGGAGGGCAAAAACATTCAGTACTTC.

The V call is TRBV6-5, the J call TRBJ2-1; 8 nucleotides line up with TRBD1. This CDR3 region has 14 residues. Germline lookup yields CDR1 MNHEY and CDR2 SVGAGI. The trim removed 5 bases at V and 9 bases at J, leaving 9 bases unmatched. CDR3 amino acids: CASSDWTGSGEQFF. Written as DNA, the CDR3 is TGTGCCAGCAGTGACTGGACAGGGTCGGGTGAGCAGTTCTTC.

This rearrangement joins TRBV27 to TRBJ2-5; D may match TRBD1 or TRBD2 (6 bases each). CDR1 is MNHEY, CDR2 SMNVEV, per germline (reference sequence). The CDR3 loop spans 15 amino acids. Between the trimmed V and J ends, which lost 6 bases and 0 bases, there was a span of 14 bases. The CDR3 bases are TGTGCCAGCAGCCCTAGGGGGGAGTACCAAGAGACCCAGTACTTC. This codes for CASSPRGEYQETQYF.

The V call is TRBV28, the J call TRBJ2-3; D possibly matches TRBD1 or TRBD2 (5 bases each). There are 15 residues in the CDR3. Trimming removed 6 bases at V and 6 bases at J, with 19 bases between. Germline assignment: CDR1 MDHEN and CDR2 SYDVKM. Here the CDR3 DNA reads TGTGCCAGCAGACCCCCGGGACCCCTCCGTGATACGCAGTATTTT. It yields the protein CASRPPGPLRDTQYF.

The chain joins TRBV28 to TRBJ2-1; 9 bases match TRBD1. Germline loops: CDR1 MDHEN, CDR2 SYDVKM. V lost 5 bases, J lost 8 bases, and 4 bases stayed unmatched. This CDR3 is built from 13 residues. The chain's CDR3 is CASSQTGGYEQFF. The CDR3 nucleotides read TGTGCCAGCAGTCAAACAGGGGGCTATGAGCAGTTCTTC.

J is TRBJ1-1 and V is TRBV7-8; 8 nucleotides align to TRBD1. The length of the CDR3 is 15 residues. Germline V gene data show CDR1 as SGHVS and CDR2 as FQNEAQ. V shed 3 bases and J 4 bases; nucleotides not matched to a gene: 7. CDR3 bases: TGTGCCAGCAGCTTTCGGACAGGGTGGGGCACTGAAGCTTTCTTT. Translating gives CASSFRTGWGTEAFF.

CDR3 loop: CASSYGPGATDTQYF. The CDR3, as DNA: TGTGCCAGCAGTTACGGGCCGGGGGCCACAGATACGCAGTATTTT. The chain carries TRBV6-5 and TRBJ2-3; D may correspond to TRBD1 or TRBD2 (6 bases each). Trimming left V 2 bases short and J 2 bases short, with 11 bases between. The CDR3 length is 15 residues. Germline V CDR1 and CDR2: MNHEY, SVGAGI.

This rearrangement joins TRBV25-1 to TRBJ1-6, with TRBD1 matching over 11 bases. Germline loops: CDR1 MGHDK, CDR2 SYGVNS. With V trimmed by 6 bases and J by 5 bases, 3 bases remained unmatched. The CDR3 sequence is 15 residues long. The CDR3, as DNA: TGTGCCAGCAGAAGGGACAGGGGGAATAATTCACCCCTCCACTTT. Translating gives CASRRDRGNNSPLHF.

This chain connects TRBV7-6 to TRBJ1-5, with D uncertain. Germline lookup yields CDR1 SGHVS and CDR2 FNYEAQ. CDR3 length: 19 residues. Trimming took 7 bases from V and 0 from J, leaving 25 bases between them. The CDR3 DNA follows: TGTGCCAGCAAGGACGGAAAGGACCCCATACCCTATAGCAATCAGCCCCAGCATTTT. This sequence encodes CASKDGKDPIPYSNQPQHF.

This rearrangement joins TRBV18 to TRBJ1-1, with TRBD1 matching over 8 bases. This CDR3 region has 15 residues. The ends lost 3 bases at V and 0 bases at J; junction bases unmatched: 3. CDR1 KGHSH and CDR2 LQKENI come from the germline V gene. The CDR3 DNA follows: TGTGCCAGCTCACCCCGACAGGGGATGAACACTGAAGCTTTCTTT. Translated, it gives CASSPRQGMNTEAFF.

J is TRBJ1-4 and V is TRBV11-2, with TRBD1 matching over 7 bases. With V trimmed by 1 base and J by 7 bases, 6 bases remained unmatched. Germline-derived CDR1 and CDR2 are SGHAT and FQNNGV. This CDR3 comprises 15 residues. CDR3 sequence reads: CASSLVRGLGEKLFF. The CDR3 DNA sequence: TGTGCCAGCAGCTTAGTGAGGGGGCTGGGTGAAAAACTGTTTTTT.

The table lists this clone with a few counts. This sequence joins TRBV23-1 and TRBJ1-2; D uncertain. TRBV23-1 is marked as an open reading frame, function uncertain. The CDR3 loop spans 14 amino acids. Trimming shortened V by 5 bases and J by 0 bases, and 10 bases separated the two germline ends. The CDR3 bases are TGCGCCAGCAGTTACTGGATTACTAACTATGGCTACACCTTC. Its translation is CASSYWITNYGYTF.

CDR3 in amino acids: CAISSDSLSGANVLTF. CDR3 nucleotides: TGTGCCATCAGCTCGGACAGCCTCTCTGGGGCCAACGTCCTGACTTTC. The chain joins TRBV10-3 to TRBJ2-6; possible D gene TRBD1, 6 bases. Germline V gene sequence: CDR1 ENHRY, CDR2 SYGVKD. This CDR3 has 16 residues. V lost 6 bases, J lost 0 bases, and 12 bases lay in between.

Notes on this clone: Its ends do not fully match the called genes, so a read error is possible. This chain links TRBV6-5 with TRBJ1-2; tentatively, D is TRBD1 (5 bases). The CDR3 runs to 14 residues. CDR1 and CDR2 (germline): MNHEY, SVGAGI. This CDR3 is CASSYAGPKYGYTF. The CDR3, as DNA: TGTGCCAGCAGTTACGCAGGGCCTAAGTATGGCTACACCTTC.

The rearrangement links TRBV5-1 to TRBJ2-6, with D unclear. This CDR3 contains 16 residues. CDR1 and CDR2 (germline): SGHRS, YFSETQ. The germline V and J ends were trimmed by 5 bases and 0 bases, with 12 bases remaining between them. The chain's CDR3 is CASSPGDISGANVLTF. CDR3 coding DNA: TGCGCCAGCAGTCCCGGTGACATCTCTGGGGCCAACGTCCTGACTTTC.

CDR3 sequence reads: CASSLDSGPQHF. CDR3 nucleotides: TGTGCCAGCAGCTTGGATTCGGGGCCCCAGCATTTT. The chain is built from TRBV5-4 and TRBJ1-5; D is undetermined. Per germline, CDR1 SGHNT and CDR2 YYREEE (reference sequence). The CDR3 is 12 residues long. V shed 0 bases and J shed 9 bases, with 7 bases lying between them. Complete variable domain (other parts from reference TRBV5-4 and TRBJ1-5): ETGVTQSPTHLIKTRGQQVTLRCSSQSGHNTVSWYQQALGQGPQFIFQYYREEENGRGNFPPRFSGLQFPNYSSELNVNALELDDSALYLCASSLDSGPQHFGDGTRLSIL.

The CDR3 region has the DNA TGTGCCAGCAGCTCAATAGCGGGCCGATACAATGAGCAGTTCTTC. It is translated as CASSSIAGRYNEQFF. The chain joins TRBV7-9 to TRBJ2-1, with 7 positions matching TRBD2. V shed 4 bases, J shed 4 bases, and the junction held 7 bases outside the gene matches. The CDR3 spans 15 residues. Germline V lookup: CDR1 SEHNR, CDR2 FQNEAQ (reference sequence).

In its sample, this clone was seen once. V and J are TRBV6-6 and TRBJ1-2, with 10 bases that match TRBD1. Germline CDR1 and CDR2: MNHNY and SVGAGI (reference sequence). V shed 2 bases and J 5 bases; nucleotides not matched to a gene: 2. This CDR3 is 14 amino acids long. The CDR3 DNA reads as TGTGCCAGCAGTTACACGGACAGGGGGTATGGCTACACCTTC. It is translated as CASSYTDRGYGYTF.

CDR3 in amino acids: CASSSPPTYEQYF. The CDR3 coding sequence is TGTGCCAGCAGCTCCCCCCCCACCTACGAGCAGTACTTC. J is TRBJ2-7 and V is TRBV27, with D unresolved. Germline-derived CDR1 and CDR2 are MNHEY and SMNVEV (reference sequence). The CDR3 is made up of 13 amino acids. V lost 6 bases, J lost 2 bases, and 11 bases lay in between.

The chain's CDR3 is CASSVSNYGYTF. CDR3 nucleotides: TGTGCCAGCAGTGTTTCAAACTATGGCTACACCTTC. This chain uses TRBV2 with TRBJ1-2; D remains ambiguous. Germline V gene lookup returns CDR1 SNHLY and CDR2 FYNNEI. Trimming pared 4 bases from V and 2 bases from J, leaving 5 bases between. This CDR3 has 12 residues.